This TCR beta chain was sequenced for a study of molecular identifiers for immune sequencing clone quantification. The wider study: Replicate experiments divided RNA from around 20,000 or 100,000 naive CD8 cells into five parts and sequenced four.

Study outcomes and limitations: Under 1% of molecules in naive cells, but over 98% of effector molecules, belonged to clones above 20 RNA copies.

The use of previously described methods and listed TCR primers produced the bulk TCR libraries. TCRdb processed the PCR reads anew with MiXCR; each CDR3 protein has one entry. This repertoire shows 75,000 to 95,000 distinct CDR3 sequences, roughly 23% found once; its top ten account for roughly 0.8%. CD8+CD4-CCR7+CD45RA+ cells were sorted as naive CD8 T cells. The CDR3 consists of 13 residues. Trimming removed 6 bases from V and 6 bases from J, with 11 bases in between. This clonotype showed up just a few times. The antigen is undetermined. The V call is TRBV12-3 or TRBV12-4, the J call TRBJ2-2; D remains unclear. Input material: naive CD8+ T cells from blood, with Jurkat cell RNA spiked in. Subset given: FACS-sorted CD8+CD4-CCR7+CD45RA+ naive T cells. The clonotype was recovered from a human donor in good health. Some libraries in this study had Jurkat cell RNA spiked in. The CDR3 sequence is CASSPLRSGELFF. CDR3 in DNA: TGTGCCAGCAGCCCACTTAGGTCCGGGGAGCTGTTTTTT.